The clone carrying this T cell receptor beta chain occurred a few times. The antigen remains unidentified. This sample is part of a study of naive and memory T cell subsets. Study-wide findings and caveats: Higher TCR numbers at tuberculin sites reflect T cell infiltration, per interpretation.

This sample's treatment: skin biopsy from PPD injection site in Mantoux-positive individual. TCR cDNA received a 3' ligated oligonucleotide that carried a UMI. CDR1 and CDR2 (germline): MGHDK, SYGVNS. The V end lost 1 base, the J end lost 3 bases, and 15 bases lay between the germline ends. This CDR3 is 16 amino acids long. Four PCR rounds used nested alpha and beta constant region primers plus the SP2 primer. Via MiXCR, TCRdb re-called the UMI-ligation and nested PCR reads, giving one row per CDR3 protein. This sample has fewer than 35,000 distinct CDR3 sequences; approximately 6.7% occur once, and the top ten carry approximately 2.8%.

The rearrangement uses TRBV25-1 and TRBJ2-5, with D perhaps being TRBD1 or TRBD2 (5 bases each). Here the sequenced sample was skin, taken from a tuberculin skin test site. This clonotype was sampled from an adult in good health. The CDR3 nucleotides are TGTGCCAGCAGTGAATTTAGTGGGGGAGAAGAAGAGACCCAGTACTTC. Encoded protein: CASSEFSGGEEETQYF.